The entry below gives a single T cell receptor (beta chain) sequence along with its context. Its antigen is currently unknown. The CDR3 sequence is 15 residues long. Germline V gene data show CDR1 as SNHLY and CDR2 as FYNNEI. The V end lost 7 bases, the J end lost 0 bases, and 15 bases lay between the germline ends. These data come from a study of shared clonotypes between healthy human individuals. Method: immunoSEQ multiplex PCR; TCRdb's copy keeps in-frame clones and lacks some. The sample shows over 850,000 clones, around three quarters of them seen only once. Study observations and caveats: Naive subsets tended to show greater estimated richness than memory subsets.

The specimen was memory CD4+ T cells from PBMCs. As to subset: CD45RA-negative fraction. The sequence was obtained from a man between 18 and 35 years old in good health. Some clones in this sample may be carry-over from other donors' samples. The chain recombines TRBV2 with TRBJ1-2; D unresolved. The CDR3 DNA reads TGTGCCAGCACCGAAACAAGGGAGACTAACTATGGCTACACCTTC. Residues: CASTETRETNYGYTF. Based on the CDR3 plus reference TRBV2 and TRBJ1-2, the full variable domain is EPEVTQTPSHQVTQMGQEVILRCVPISNHLYFYWYRQILGQKVEFLVSFYNNEISEKSEIFDDQFSVERPDGSNFTLKIRSTKLEDSAMYFCASTETRETNYGYTFGSGTRLTVV.